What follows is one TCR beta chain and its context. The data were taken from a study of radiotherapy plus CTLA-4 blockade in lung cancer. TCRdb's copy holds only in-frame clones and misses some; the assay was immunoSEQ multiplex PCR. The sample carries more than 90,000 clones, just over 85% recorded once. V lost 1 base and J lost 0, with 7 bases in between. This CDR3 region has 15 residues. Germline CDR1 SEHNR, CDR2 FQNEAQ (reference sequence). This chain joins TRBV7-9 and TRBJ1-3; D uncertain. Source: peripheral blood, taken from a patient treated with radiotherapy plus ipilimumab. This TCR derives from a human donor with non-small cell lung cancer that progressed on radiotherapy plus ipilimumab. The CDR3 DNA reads TGTGCCAGCAGCTTAGGTTCAGGCTCTGGAAACACCATATATTTT. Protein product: CASSLGSGSGNTIYF.